This T cell receptor beta chain was documented in a study of OX40 agonist ivuxolimab in advanced cancers. The wider study: Patients were dosed intravenously with ivuxolimab at 0.01 to 10 mg/kg every 2 weeks. The dose-escalation group included hepatocellular carcinoma, melanoma, renal cell carcinoma and head and neck cancer. Study observations and caveats: CD4+ T cells averaged fewer expanded clones than CD8+ T cells. Some of the lowest clonal expansion was seen in partial responders at 0.1-3.0 mg/kg.

In regard to this clone: Its matching antigen is unknown.

The CDR3 runs 16 residues. V shed 0 bases and J shed 0 bases, with 9 bases lying between them. Germline V CDR1 and CDR2: LGHNA, YSLEER. The method was immunoSEQ multiplex PCR; TCRdb's version includes in-frame clones alone and lacks a portion of them. The table shows roughly 71,000 clones, with around 90% occurring only once. The receptor was derived from an adult with an advanced solid tumor such as melanoma, head and neck, liver or kidney cancer. The chain links TRBV4-3 to TRBJ1-5; D remains ambiguous. Specimen: CD4+ or CD8+ T cells sorted from blood, collected in a trial of the OX40 agonist ivuxolimab. The CDR3 DNA reads TGCGCCAGCAGCCAAGATCGCAGCCTTAGCAATCAGCCCCAGCATTTT. Translation gives CASSQDRSLSNQPQHF.